What follows are 19 T cell receptor beta chains derived from one specimen sequenced in a study of cytomegalovirus exposure and HLA in healthy donors. Primers: 60 Vbeta forward and 13 Jbeta reverse. The assay was immunoSEQ multiplex PCR, and TCRdb's table has in-frame clones only and misses some. The table records roughly 170,000 clones, 84% of them present only once. The sample taken for sequencing was PBMCs. The receptors come from a young man in good health and CMV-seronegative.

The chain recombines TRBV6-5 with TRBJ2-7, with 7 bases that match TRBD1. The junction had 4 bases not matched to a gene; V was cut back by 5 bases and J by 3 bases. The CDR3 is 13 residues long. CDR1 is MNHEY and CDR2 is SVGAGI in the germline V gene. The DNA of the CDR3 is TGTGCCAGCAGTCGGGACAGTTTCTACGAGCAGTACTTC. It encodes CASSRDSFYEQYF.

The chain is built from TRBV7-9 and TRBJ1-1, with TRBD1 matching over 9 bases. V was clipped by 4 bases and J by 4 bases; unmatched bases: 7. This CDR3 is built from 15 residues. The germline CDR1 and CDR2 sequences are SEHNR and FQNEAQ (reference sequence). CDR3 DNA: TGTGCCAGCAGCTCGGACAGGGGAGTTATCACTGAAGCTTTCTTT. Translating gives CASSSDRGVITEAFF.

A note on this clone: This specimen includes other DNA sequences encoding the same CDR3. As DNA, the CDR3 is TGTGCCAGCAGTTTGGGTTCCAGGGGGGAGCAGTACTTC. Protein sequence: CASSLGSRGEQYF. The rearrangement links TRBV27 to TRBJ2-7, with 7 bases lining up with TRBD1. The ends lost 3 bases at V and 7 bases at J; junction bases unmatched: 6. The CDR3 totals 13 residues. Germline CDR1 MNHEY, CDR2 SMNVEV (reference sequence).

The chain uses TRBV11-2 and TRBJ2-7; D gene unclear. Trimming took 5 bases from V and 3 from J, leaving 14 bases between them. This CDR3 region has 14 residues. Germline V gene sequence: CDR1 SGHAT, CDR2 FQNNGV. CDR3 in amino acids: CASSPRLGFYEQYF. Here the CDR3 DNA reads TGTGCCAGCAGCCCCCGCCTAGGTTTCTACGAGCAGTACTTC. The full variable domain, in which reference TRBV11-2 and TRBJ2-7 provide the parts outside the CDR3, is EAGVAQSPRYKIIEKRQSVAFWCNPISGHATLYWYQQILGQGPKLLIQFQNNGVVDDSQLPKDRFSAERLKGVDSTLKIQPAKLEDSAVYLCASSPRLGFYEQYFGPGTRLTVT.

The chain employs TRBV11-3 and TRBJ2-3; 8 bases are a match to TRBD2. Losses at the gene ends were 0 bases for V and 4 bases for J; bases not matched to a gene: 9. This CDR3 spans 17 amino acids. Germline loops: CDR1 SGHNT, CDR2 YENEEA. The CDR3 sequence is CASSLEVGGRSADTQYF. The CDR3, as DNA: TGTGCCAGCAGCTTAGAGGTCGGCGGGAGGTCAGCAGATACGCAGTATTTT.

The J gene is TRBJ1-5, the V gene TRBV7-2; D unclear. Germline assignment: CDR1 SGHTA and CDR2 FQGNSA. There are 13 residues in the CDR3. Trimming took 3 bases from V and 6 from J, leaving 9 bases between them. CDR3 in amino acids: CASSFGYGQPQHF. CDR3 bases: TGTGCCAGCAGCTTCGGGTACGGTCAGCCCCAGCATTTT.

CDR3 amino acids: CASSFSSGERRNNEQFF. CDR3 bases: TGTGCCAGCAGCTTTTCCTCGGGCGAGCGGAGAAACAATGAGCAGTTCTTC. This chain connects TRBV7-6 to TRBJ2-1, with D tentatively TRBD2 (5 bases). CDR1 and CDR2 from the germline V gene are SGHVS and FNYEAQ. V lost 3 bases to trimming and J lost 5 bases, with 20 bases between them. The CDR3 has 17 residues.

The chain is built from TRBV19 and TRBJ1-2; D unresolved. The germline gives CDR1 LNHDA, CDR2 SQIVND (reference sequence). The V and J ends lost 6 bases and 8 bases respectively, with 16 bases between them. This CDR3 comprises 13 residues. This chain's CDR3 is CASSFGEGKGYTF. The CDR3 nucleotides read TGTGCCAGTAGCTTCGGGGAGGGTAAAGGCTACACCTTC.

The chain has TRBV5-4 and TRBJ2-3, with D uncertain. CDR3 size: 16 residues. Germline V gene lookup returns CDR1 SGHNT and CDR2 YYREEE (reference sequence). Deletions cut 2 bases from V and 1 base from J, with 14 bases between. CDR3 sequence reads: CASSFKSSTRTDTQYF. CDR3 DNA: TGTGCCAGCAGCTTTAAATCGAGCACTCGCACAGATACGCAGTATTTT.

J is TRBJ2-2 and V is TRBV5-1; possible D gene TRBD2, 5 bases. The V and J ends lost 1 base and 2 bases respectively, with 12 bases between them. Germline V gene sequence: CDR1 SGHRS, CDR2 YFSETQ. The CDR3 loop spans 16 amino acids. As DNA, the CDR3 is TGCGCCAGCAGCTTGAATCTGCCGGGAAACACCGGGGAGCTGTTTTTT. This sequence encodes CASSLNLPGNTGELFF.

The genes are TRBV7-9 and TRBJ2-3, with D tentatively TRBD2 (6 bases). V lost 4 bases and J lost 0, with 20 bases in between. Germline CDR1 reads SEHNR; CDR2 reads FQNEAQ (reference sequence). This CDR3 is built from 18 residues. DNA for the CDR3: TGTGCCAGCAGCTCACCTACGGGAGCACCGGCTAGCACAGATACGCAGTATTTT. It encodes CASSSPTGAPASTDTQYF. The full variable domain, in which reference TRBV7-9 and TRBJ2-3 provide the parts outside the CDR3, is DTGVSQNPRHKITKRGQNVTFRCDPISEHNRLYWYRQTLGQGPEFLTYFQNEAQLEKSRLLSDRFSAERPKGSFSTLEIQRTEQGDSAMYLCASSSPTGAPASTDTQYFGPGTRLTVL.

This clone showed up just once. The V gene is TRBV15, the J gene TRBJ2-5; D is unresolved. V was cut by 3 bases and J by 5 bases, with 13 bases left in between. The germline V gene encodes CDR1 LNHNV and CDR2 YYDKDF (reference sequence). The CDR3 consists of 14 residues. The CDR3 reads CATSSSRLDETQYF. In DNA form, the CDR3 reads TGTGCCACCAGCAGTTCCCGACTCGACGAGACCCAGTACTTC.

The chain combines TRBV5-1 with TRBJ1-1; D gene unclear. V shed 0 bases and J shed 5 bases, with 14 bases lying between them. CDR1 is SGHRS and CDR2 is YFSETQ in the germline V gene. The CDR3 loop spans 15 amino acids. This chain's CDR3 is CASSLEVGLWTEAFF. In DNA form, the CDR3 reads TGCGCCAGCAGCTTGGAGGTGGGCCTGTGGACTGAAGCTTTCTTT.

The gene calls are TRBV28 and TRBJ2-7; 7 bases fit TRBD1. This CDR3 has 18 amino acids. J was trimmed by 4 bases and V by 2 bases; bases with no gene match: 17. Looked up from germline, CDR1 is MDHEN and CDR2 is SYDVKM. CDR3 sequence: CASSLGRVGPRGSYEQYF. CDR3 sequence (DNA): TGTGCCAGCAGTTTAGGTAGGGTCGGTCCCAGGGGGTCTTACGAGCAGTACTTC.

The V gene is TRBV27, the J gene TRBJ1-6; unclear D gene. Germline CDR1 reads MNHEY; CDR2 reads SMNVEV (reference sequence). The V end was cut by 7 bases, the J end by 7 bases, with 11 bases between. CDR3 size: 13 residues. The CDR3 DNA follows: TGTGCCAGCACTCCCATCGGGAATTCACCCCTCCACTTT. Encoded protein: CASTPIGNSPLHF.

The V gene is TRBV12-5, the J gene TRBJ2-1; 10 bases are shared with TRBD2. The CDR3 runs to 14 residues. Germline V gene sequence: CDR1 LGHNT, CDR2 FRNRAP. Trimming at V came to 6 bases and at J to 7 bases, leaving 6 bases not matched to a gene. Here the CDR3 DNA reads TGTGCTAGTGGGTTGATAGCGGGGGGTAATGAGCAGTTCTTC. Amino acid sequence: CASGLIAGGNEQFF. The complete variable domain, with remaining parts taken from reference TRBV12-5 and TRBJ2-1, reads DARVTQTPRHKVTEMGQEVTMRCQPILGHNTVFWYRQTMMQGLELLAYFRNRAPLDDSGMPKDRFSAEMPDATLATLKIQPSEPRDSAVYFCASGLIAGGNEQFFGPGTRLTVL.

The chain recombines TRBV7-9 with TRBJ2-3; D gene unclear. The CDR3 is made up of 12 amino acids. The germline V and J ends were trimmed by 5 bases and 7 bases, with 10 bases remaining between them. The germline V gene has CDR1 SEHNR and CDR2 FQNEAQ (reference sequence). The chain's CDR3 is CASSLLENTQYF. CDR3 nucleotide sequence: TGTGCCAGCAGCCTTCTGGAGAATACGCAGTATTTT.

The chain is built from TRBV7-9 and TRBJ2-1; a possible D gene is TRBD1 (7 bases). This CDR3 has 14 residues. Germline CDR1 SEHNR, CDR2 FQNEAQ (reference sequence). Trimming cost V 8 bases and J 1 base, with 12 bases left between them. CDR3 coding DNA: TGTGCCAGCCGCCCAGGGGGGTCCTACAATGAGCAGTTCTTC. This translates into CASRPGGSYNEQFF.

The rearrangement uses TRBV27 and TRBJ2-7, with 11 bases identical to TRBD2. Germline V CDR1 and CDR2: MNHEY, SMNVEV (reference sequence). The CDR3 is 15 amino acids. V was pared by 5 bases and J by 1 base, with 4 bases of the junction left unmatched. DNA of the CDR3: TGTGCCAGCAGTCACCGACTAGCGGGGTCCTACGAGCAGTACTTC. It yields the protein CASSHRLAGSYEQYF.